This TCR beta chain was documented in a study of blood T cell repertoires in COVID-19. Study as a whole: There were acute and convalescent COVID-19 samples, and they came from the United States, Italy and Spain. From T cells, B-cell-depleted T cells, or PBMCs came the material, which was cDNA or gDNA.

V lost 2 bases and J lost 0, with 12 bases in between. The CDR3 extends over 16 amino acids. Per the germline V gene, CDR1 is SEHNR and CDR2 is FQNEAQ (reference sequence). As handled by the study authors: Nucleated cell number was recorded as an estimate derived from reference gene primer amplification. Generated by immunoSEQ multiplex PCR, the TCRdb table keeps only in-frame clones and is missing some. The D gene and trimming were derived from the DNA, and the V and J assignments and clone size from that table. The sample shows nearly 200,000 clones, roughly 81% of them seen only once. Sequenced material: peripheral blood. The sequence came from a woman between 65 and 79 years old with active or convalescent COVID-19. The rearrangement uses TRBV7-9 and TRBJ2-3, with D perhaps TRBD2 (6 bases). The CDR3 reads CASSLLAGTSTDTQYF. The DNA for the CDR3 is TGTGCCAGCAGCTTATTGGCGGGGACTAGCACAGATACGCAGTATTTT.